The following is a T cell receptor beta chain sequence with its context. Its antigen is undetermined. The data are from a study of T cells after posttransplantation cyclophosphamide. The protocol was immunoSEQ multiplex PCR, while the TCRdb copy is restricted to in-frame clones and leaves out a portion. Of about 52,000 clones in the sample, 85% to 95% were seen once. Overall study results and limits: Later blood repertoires were often dominated by clones from the donor CD8+ memory compartment. TRB clonality was highly associated with recipient CMV seropositivity and reactivation.

Unmatched junction bases numbered 8, after V lost 4 bases and J lost 9 bases. The CDR3 covers 15 residues. CDR1 and CDR2 (germline): MNHEY, SVGAGI. Sequencing input: PBMCs. The sequence was collected from a woman aged 25 to 39 in good health and a related stem cell transplant donor. The V call is TRBV6-5, the J call TRBJ2-1; 11 bases are shared with TRBD1. The CDR3 region has the DNA TGTGCCAGCAGTTTGGGGACAGGGGGTTCGGGTGAGCAGTTCTTC. Its translation: CASSLGTGGSGEQFF.